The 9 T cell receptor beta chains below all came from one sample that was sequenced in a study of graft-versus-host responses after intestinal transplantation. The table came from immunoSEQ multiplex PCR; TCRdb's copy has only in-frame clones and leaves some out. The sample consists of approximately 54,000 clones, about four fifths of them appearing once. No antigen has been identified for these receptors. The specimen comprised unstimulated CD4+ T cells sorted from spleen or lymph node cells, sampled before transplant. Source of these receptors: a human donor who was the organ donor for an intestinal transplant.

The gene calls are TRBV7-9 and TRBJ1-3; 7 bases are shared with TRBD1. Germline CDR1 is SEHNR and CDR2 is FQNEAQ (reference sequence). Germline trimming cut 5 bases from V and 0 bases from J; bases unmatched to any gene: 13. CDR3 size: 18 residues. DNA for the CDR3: TGTGCCAGCAGCGTTAGTTCACTCCGGGACAGCTCTGGAAACACCATATATTTT. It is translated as CASSVSSLRDSSGNTIYF.

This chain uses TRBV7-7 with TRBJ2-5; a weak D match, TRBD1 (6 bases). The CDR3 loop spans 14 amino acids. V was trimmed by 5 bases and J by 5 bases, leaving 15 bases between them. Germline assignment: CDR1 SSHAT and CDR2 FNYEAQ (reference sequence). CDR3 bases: TGTGCCAGCAGCCTATCAGGGGTGGTGGAGACCCAGTACTTC. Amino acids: CASSLSGVVETQYF.

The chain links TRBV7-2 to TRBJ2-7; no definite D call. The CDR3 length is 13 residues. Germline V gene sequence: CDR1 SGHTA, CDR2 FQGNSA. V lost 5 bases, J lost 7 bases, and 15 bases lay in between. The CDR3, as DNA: TGTGCCAGCAGCCTCCCTCCCGTCGGGGAGCAGTACTTC. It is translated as CASSLPPVGEQYF.

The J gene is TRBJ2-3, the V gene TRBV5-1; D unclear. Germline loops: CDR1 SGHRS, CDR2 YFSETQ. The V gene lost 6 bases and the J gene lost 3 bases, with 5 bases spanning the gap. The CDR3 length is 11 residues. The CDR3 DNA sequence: TGCGCCAGCAAAGCAACAGATACGCAGTATTTT. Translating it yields CASKATDTQYF.

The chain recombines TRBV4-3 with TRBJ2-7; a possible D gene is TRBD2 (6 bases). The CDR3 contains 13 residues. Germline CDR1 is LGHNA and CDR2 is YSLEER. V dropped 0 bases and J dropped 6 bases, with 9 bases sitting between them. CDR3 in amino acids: CASSQDGGGEQYF. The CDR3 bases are TGCGCCAGCAGCCAAGATGGGGGAGGCGAGCAGTACTTC.

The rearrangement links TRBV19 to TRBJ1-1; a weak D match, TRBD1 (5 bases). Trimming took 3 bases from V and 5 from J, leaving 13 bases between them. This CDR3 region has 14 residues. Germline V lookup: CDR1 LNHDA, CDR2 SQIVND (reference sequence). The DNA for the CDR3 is TGTGCCAGTAGTATTTATGCGGGGCTGACTGAAGCTTTCTTT. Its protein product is CASSIYAGLTEAFF.

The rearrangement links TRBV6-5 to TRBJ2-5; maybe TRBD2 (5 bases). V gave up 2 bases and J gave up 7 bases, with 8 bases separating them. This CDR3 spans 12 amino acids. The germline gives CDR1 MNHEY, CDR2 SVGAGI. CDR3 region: CASSYPRGTQYF. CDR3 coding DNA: TGTGCCAGCAGTTACCCCCGGGGGACCCAGTACTTC.

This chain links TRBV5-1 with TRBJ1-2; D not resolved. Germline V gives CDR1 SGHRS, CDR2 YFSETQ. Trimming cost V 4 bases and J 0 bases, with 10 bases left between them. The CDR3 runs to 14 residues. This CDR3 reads CASSPVRANYGYTF. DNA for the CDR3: TGCGCCAGCAGCCCCGTTCGGGCTAACTATGGCTACACCTTC.

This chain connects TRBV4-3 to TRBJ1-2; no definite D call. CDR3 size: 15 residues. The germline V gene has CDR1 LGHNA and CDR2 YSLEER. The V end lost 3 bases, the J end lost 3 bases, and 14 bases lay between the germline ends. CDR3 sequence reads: CASSHERRSYYGYTF. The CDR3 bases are TGCGCCAGCAGCCACGAGCGCAGGTCCTACTATGGCTACACCTTC.